The T cell receptor beta chain described here comes from a study of CD8+ T cells in alopecia areata. Sequencing relied on a cDNA template that was reverse transcribed from extracted RNA. Here immunoSEQ multiplex PCR was the method, and the copy in TCRdb shows in-frame clones only, minus some. The sample yields 160,000 or so clones, 45% to 60% seen once. Obtained from alopecia areata patients were lesional scalp punch biopsies along with peripheral blood. The CDR3 runs to 13 residues. V was pared by 3 bases and J by 2 bases, with 8 bases between. Germline V gives CDR1 MGHRA, CDR2 YSYEKL. Specimen: CD8+ T cells sorted from blood, collected at week 0. The origin of this receptor is a human donor with alopecia areata. This rearrangement joins TRBV4-1 to TRBJ2-7, with no clear D. CDR3: CASSHLSTYEQYF. CDR3 in DNA: TGCGCCAGCAGCCACTTATCTACCTACGAGCAGTACTTC.